This TCR beta chain was sequenced for a study of PD-1 blockade in classical Hodgkin lymphoma. Study conclusions and caveats: Those patients who began receiving nivolumab less than 1 year after ASCT had lower diversity, and they were excluded.

The J segment lost 5 bases and the V segment lost 4 bases, leaving 14 bases of the junction unmatched. The CDR3 is 17 amino acids. In germline, CDR1 is SGHTA, CDR2 FQGTGA. Clones were sequenced by immunoSEQ multiplex PCR, and TCRdb holds only the in-frame ones, with some missing. Of some 62,000 clones in the sample, more than 70% were seen once. A note on this clone: The target antigen is unknown.

Every one of the patients relapsed after autologous stem cell transplantation (brentuximab vedotin exposure was variable). The source material was peripheral blood mononuclear cells (PBMCs), sampled at baseline. The rearrangement uses TRBV7-3 and TRBJ1-2; 9 bases fit TRBD1. The clonotype originates from a human donor with classical Hodgkin lymphoma. DNA of the CDR3: TGTGCCAGCAGCTCCCGCCCGGGACAGGGTATTGGGTATGGCTACACCTTC. Its protein is CASSSRPGQGIGYGYTF.